This TCR beta chain originates from a study of blood T cell repertoires in COVID-19. Whole-study context: T cells, B-cell-depleted T cells, or PBMCs supplied cDNA or gDNA.

In the original workflow: Researchers report that nucleated cell counts were estimated from reference gene primer amplification. Repertoires were generated with immunoSEQ multiplex PCR, while TCRdb's copy carries only in-frame clones and drops some. V and J calls and clone size are copied from that table; D and trimming were computed from the DNA. This table holds around 250,000 clones, approximately 80% found once. The sequenced sample was peripheral blood. The sequence was collected from a woman aged 18-30 years with acute or convalescent COVID-19.

The DNA of the CDR3 is TGTGCCAGCAGTTTCCAGGGGTCTGGCTACACCTTC. As protein: CASSFQGSGYTF. The rearrangement joins TRBV12-3 or TRBV12-4 to TRBJ1-2; D possibly corresponds to TRBD1 (6 bases). This CDR3 is 12 amino acids long. The V gene lost 3 bases and the J gene lost 7 bases, with 9 bases spanning the gap.